This T cell receptor (beta chain) is from a study of CD8 T cells in Susac syndrome. RNA totalling roughly 0.5 to 1 ug underwent reverse transcription with random hexamers. By means of immunoSEQ multiplex PCR, TCR beta CDR3 spanning 54 Vbeta and 13 Jbeta underwent amplification. TCRdb used MiXCR to reprocess the immunoSEQ multiplex PCR reads, holding one entry per CDR3 protein. The sample has some 170,000 distinct CDR3 sequences; approximately 93% are singletons. Germline assignment: CDR1 SGDLS and CDR2 YYNGEE. V was pared by 4 bases and J by 10 bases, with 7 bases of the junction left unmatched. This CDR3 contains 15 residues.

Source material: CD4+ T cells from PBMCs. This clonotype was obtained from a human donor with multiple sclerosis. The V call is TRBV9, the J call TRBJ2-1; 14 bases agree with TRBD2. In DNA, the CDR3 is TGTGCCAGCAGCTTAGCCGGGACTAGCGGGAGAGAGCAGTTCTTC. Its translation: CASSLAGTSGREQFF. The full variable domain, completed using reference TRBV9 and TRBJ2-1, is DSGVTQTPKHLITATGQRVTLRCSPRSGDLSVYWYQQSLDQGLQFLIQYYNGEERAKGNILERFSAQQFPDLHSELNLSSLELGDSALYFCASSLAGTSGREQFFGPGTRLTVL.